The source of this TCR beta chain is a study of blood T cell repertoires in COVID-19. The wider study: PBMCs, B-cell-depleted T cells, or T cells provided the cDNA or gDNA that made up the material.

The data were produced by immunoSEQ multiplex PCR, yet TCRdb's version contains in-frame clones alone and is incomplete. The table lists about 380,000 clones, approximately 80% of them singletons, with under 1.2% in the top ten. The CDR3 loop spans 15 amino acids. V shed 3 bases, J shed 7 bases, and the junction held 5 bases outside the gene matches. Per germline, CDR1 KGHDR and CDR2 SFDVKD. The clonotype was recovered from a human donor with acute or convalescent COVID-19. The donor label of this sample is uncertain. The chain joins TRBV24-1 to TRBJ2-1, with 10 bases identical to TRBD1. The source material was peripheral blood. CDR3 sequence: CATSDPGQGLNEQFF. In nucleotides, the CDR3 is TGTGCCACCAGTGATCCGGGACAGGGGTTGAATGAGCAGTTCTTC.